Following are 32 T cell receptor beta chains from one sample sequenced in a study of breast tumors, draining lymph nodes, adjacent tissues. Axillary draining lymph nodes of breast cancer patients supplied the node samples. TCRdb re-called the multiplex PCR reads with MiXCR, one entry per CDR3 protein. The sample lists fewer than 200,000 distinct CDR3 sequences; around a third were seen once. The source material was axillary lymph node tissue. These receptors originate from a female donor with breast cancer. Some clones in this sample may be carry-over from other donors' samples.

This clonotype was picked up a small number of times. A much more abundant neighbour one base away suggests this may be a read error. Written as DNA, the CDR3 is TGTGCCAGCAGTGACGGGGGGCCGGAGACCCAGTACTTC. This codes for CASSDGGPETQYF. The chain recombines TRBV6-6 with TRBJ2-5; a weak D match, TRBD2 (7 bases). The CDR3 has 13 amino acids. Between the trimmed V and J ends, which lost 5 bases and 5 bases, there was a span of 12 bases. Germline CDR1 MNHNY, CDR2 SVGAGI (reference sequence).

The chain carries TRBV6-4 and TRBJ1-1, with TRBD1 matching over 8 bases. With V trimmed by 3 bases and J by 5 bases, 2 bases remained unmatched. This CDR3 spans 13 amino acids. Germline V lookup: CDR1 MRHNA, CDR2 SNTAGT. The CDR3 coding sequence is TGTGCCAGCAGTGAACAGGGGGAAACTGAAGCTTTCTTT. It specifies CASSEQGETEAFF.

This clonotype was seen ten or more times. V usage is TRBV4-3 and J usage is TRBJ2-7; D is uncertain. Trimming shortened V by 0 bases and J by 4 bases, and 16 bases separated the two germline ends. This CDR3 has 16 residues. Germline CDR1 is LGHNA and CDR2 is YSLEER. CDR3 nucleotides: TGCGCCAGCAGCCAAGATTCGCCGAGCAACGAATACGAGCAGTACTTC. Its protein product is CASSQDSPSNEYEQYF.

Details on this clonotype: This may come from a read error, since a much larger clone is one base off. V usage is TRBV27 and J usage is TRBJ2-7; 10 bases line up with TRBD2. This CDR3 has 13 residues. The germline V gene has CDR1 MNHEY and CDR2 SMNVEV (reference sequence). V trimming: 3 bases; J trimming: 6 bases; junction bases outside the gene matches: 2. The CDR3 sequence: CASSLGTSAEQYF. CDR3 nucleotide sequence: TGTGCCAGCAGTTTGGGGACTAGCGCCGAGCAGTACTTC.

A few counts support this clonotype. This sequence joins TRBV20-1 and TRBJ2-7, with no clear D. This CDR3 is 14 amino acids long. The germline V gene has CDR1 DFQATT and CDR2 SNEGSKA (reference sequence). Deletions cut 0 bases from V and 6 bases from J, with 15 bases between. The CDR3 reads CSARDPRQTSEQYF. CDR3 nucleotides: TGCAGTGCTAGAGATCCAAGACAAACCTCCGAGCAGTACTTC.

About this clonotype itself: A much larger clonotype is one base distant, so this may be a read error. The V call is TRBV5-4, the J call TRBJ2-1, with D possibly being TRBD1 or TRBD2 (5 bases each). The germline V gene encodes CDR1 SGHNT and CDR2 YYREEE (reference sequence). There are 15 residues in the CDR3. Trimming cost V 0 bases and J 9 bases, with 16 bases left between them. The CDR3 is CASSLATAKGSEQFF. CDR3 bases: TGTGCCAGCAGCTTGGCAACAGCGAAGGGGAGTGAGCAGTTCTTC. The complete variable domain, with remaining parts taken from reference TRBV5-4 and TRBJ2-1, reads ETGVTQSPTHLIKTRGQQVTLRCSSQSGHNTVSWYQQALGQGPQFIFQYYREEENGRGNFPPRFSGLQFPNYSSELNVNALELDDSALYLCASSLATAKGSEQFFGPGTRLTVL.

This clonotype was recorded many times. The chain carries TRBV7-9 and TRBJ2-3; D is ambiguous. Germline CDR1 reads SEHNR; CDR2 reads FQNEAQ (reference sequence). The ends were cut back, 1 base at V and 7 bases at J, with 6 bases in the middle. This CDR3 contains 12 residues. The CDR3 protein is CASSLVQNTQYF. In DNA form, the CDR3 reads TGTGCCAGCAGCTTAGTCCAGAATACGCAGTATTTT.

About this clonotype: This may be a read error: a much more frequent sequence differs by one nucleotide. The chain links TRBV9 to TRBJ2-4; 10 nucleotides align to TRBD2. V gave up 7 bases and J gave up 6 bases; unmatched junction bases: 10. The CDR3 extends over 15 amino acids. Germline CDR1 and CDR2: SGDLS and YYNGEE. The CDR3 DNA follows: TGTGCCAGCGGCGACAGCGGGGGGGGCCGAAACATTCAGTACTTC. This sequence encodes CASGDSGGGRNIQYF.

V usage is TRBV3-2 and J usage is TRBJ2-7; TRBD1 was called by the table and not checked on the DNA. TRBV3-2 represents a pseudogene. This CDR3 comprises 14 residues. The CDR3 bases are TGTGCCAGCAGCCATAGTGGGGGGCCCTACGAGCAGTACTTC. Translating it yields CASSHSGGPYEQYF.

This clonotype came up many times. A much larger clone differs from this one at a single base, so this may be a read error. The chain joins TRBV2 to TRBJ1-6, with 7 bases that match TRBD1. This CDR3 has 13 amino acids. Germline V gene data show CDR1 as SNHLY and CDR2 as FYNNEI. CDR3 region: CAGRGQANSPLHF. In nucleotides, the CDR3 is TGTGCCGGCAGAGGACAGGCAAATTCACCCCTCCACTTT.

This clonotype was picked up many times. The chain links TRBV7-6 to TRBJ2-3; a weak D match, TRBD2 (6 bases). The CDR3 covers 12 residues. V lost 9 bases, J lost 7 bases, and 14 bases lay in between. The germline CDR1 and CDR2 sequences are SGHVS and FNYEAQ. The CDR3 region is CASGSGSYTQYF. The CDR3 nucleotides read TGTGCCAGTGGTTCCGGGAGTTATACGCAGTATTTT. Supplemented by reference TRBV7-6 and TRBJ2-3, the full variable domain reads GAGVSQSPRYKVTKRGQDVALRCDPISGHVSLYWYRQALGQGPEFLTYFNYEAQQDKSGLPNDRFSAERPEGSISTLTIQRTEQRDSAMYRCASGSGSYTQYFGPGTRLTVL.

This clonotype was detected only a few times. The rearrangement uses TRBV28 and TRBJ1-6; 9 bases match TRBD1. The germline V gene has CDR1 MDHEN and CDR2 SYDVKM. This CDR3 spans 16 amino acids. Unmatched junction bases numbered 17, after V lost 6 bases and J lost 14 bases. CDR3 in amino acids: CASRASGTGPRGALHF. Here the CDR3 DNA reads TGTGCCAGCAGAGCGTCCGGGACAGGGCCTAGGGGGGCCCTCCACTTT. The full variable domain, its missing parts supplied by reference TRBV28 and TRBJ1-6, is DVKVTQSSRYLVKRTGEKVFLECVQDMDHENMFWYRQDPGLGLRLIYFSYDVKMKEKGDIPEGYSVSREKKERFSLILESASTNQTSMYLCASRASGTGPRGALHFGNGTRLTVT.

This clonotype was detected ten times or more. The V and J genes are TRBV6-4 and TRBJ1-2; no clear D gene. Trimming took off 6 bases at V and 0 bases at J, with 23 bases between the two ends. Germline assignment: CDR1 MRHNA and CDR2 SNTAGT. There are 18 residues in the CDR3. Written as DNA, the CDR3 is TGTGCCAGCAGCGCCTTTCACCTTGGAGGGTCATCTAACTATGGCTACACCTTC. Amino acid sequence: CASSAFHLGGSSNYGYTF.

The rearrangement joins TRBV29-1 to TRBJ2-3; 8 bases are a match to TRBD2. The junction had 4 bases not matched to a gene; V was cut back by 1 base and J by 4 bases. The germline CDR1 and CDR2 sequences are SQVTM and ANQGSEA. CDR3 length equals 14 residues. The CDR3 loop reads CSVEGTSFSDTQYF. CDR3 coding DNA: TGCAGCGTTGAAGGGACTAGCTTCTCAGATACGCAGTATTTT.

The chain employs TRBV20-1 and TRBJ2-1; possibly TRBD2 for D (6 bases). Germline CDR1 and CDR2: DFQATT and SNEGSKA (reference sequence). The V gene lost 7 bases and the J gene lost 7 bases, with 11 bases spanning the gap. The CDR3 contains 11 residues. Here the CDR3 DNA reads TGCAGTGTAGCGGAGGGGAATGAGCAGTTCTTC. It codes for CSVAEGNEQFF.

This clonotype showed up many times. The chain combines TRBV5-4 with TRBJ1-2; TRBD1 agrees at 7 bases. In germline, CDR1 is SGHNT, CDR2 YYREEE (reference sequence). With 0 bases clipped from V and 7 bases from J, the junction kept 6 bases outside the gene matches. There are 14 residues in the CDR3. The DNA of the CDR3 is TGTGCCAGCAGCTTGGCTAAACAGGGGTTTGGCTACACCTTC. This encodes CASSLAKQGFGYTF.

Comment on this clonotype: A read error may be the cause here, since a much bigger clone is one base away. The chain employs TRBV3-1 and TRBJ2-5; no reliable D call. This CDR3 has 14 amino acids. The germline gives CDR1 LGHDT, CDR2 YNNKEL (reference sequence). CDR3 DNA: TGTGCCAGCAGCCAAGATTGGCTTCAAGAGGCCCAGTACTTC. This translates into CASSQDWLQEAQYF.

The table lists this clonotype with many counts. The CDR3 nucleotides are TGTGCCAGCAGCTTAAGGTTCTCACCAGGAGGAAACACCATATATTTT. This encodes CASSLRFSPGGNTIYF. The chain links TRBV5-4 to TRBJ1-3; D unclear. The V gene's germline CDR1 is SGHNT and CDR2 YYREEE (reference sequence). CDR3 length equals 16 residues. Trimming pared 2 bases from V and 4 bases from J, leaving 16 bases between.

Ten or more counts support this clonotype. V is TRBV4-1 and J is TRBJ2-7; tentatively, D is TRBD1 or TRBD2 (5 bases each). The V end was cut by 1 base, the J end by 5 bases, with 27 bases between. From germline, CDR1 is MGHRA and CDR2 YSYEKL. CDR3 length equals 19 residues. The CDR3 protein is CASSQAPTGAQFGAHEQYF. CDR3 nucleotides: TGCGCCAGCAGCCAAGCACCCACCGGGGCCCAATTCGGCGCCCACGAGCAGTACTTC.

This clonotype was found many times. One base away lies a much larger clone, so this may be a sequencing read error. The J gene is TRBJ2-5, the V gene TRBV7-8; 15 bases agree with TRBD2. CDR1 is SGHVS, CDR2 FQNEAQ, per germline. This CDR3 has 17 amino acids. The ends lost 7 bases at V and 5 bases at J; junction bases unmatched: 11. Written as DNA, the CDR3 is TGTGCCAGCAAATCATCAGGACTAGCGGGAGGGCAGGAGACCCAGTACTTC. Translated: CASKSSGLAGGQETQYF.

The CDR3 reads CASSKVGIGSRQTQYF. Here the CDR3 DNA reads TGTGCCAGCAGCAAAGTAGGGATAGGATCTAGGCAGACCCAGTACTTC. The genes are TRBV3-1 and TRBJ2-5, with unresolved D. Germline V gene data show CDR1 as LGHDT and CDR2 as YNNKEL (reference sequence). V shed 5 bases and J shed 6 bases, with 22 bases lying between them. The CDR3 runs 16 residues.

This clonotype was picked up many times. The chain has TRBV20-1 and TRBJ1-4; D not certain. Trimming took off 5 bases at V and 8 bases at J, with 12 bases between the two ends. The CDR3 sequence is 12 residues long. CDR1 DFQATT and CDR2 SNEGSKA come from the germline V gene (reference sequence). The CDR3 here is CSALVLEEKLFF. DNA of the CDR3: TGCAGTGCTCTCGTTCTAGAGGAAAAACTGTTTTTT.

This clonotype was observed many times. The chain joins TRBV20-1 to TRBJ2-1; TRBD2 aligns across 12 bases. V lost 6 bases, J lost 9 bases, and 9 bases stayed unmatched. This CDR3 has 14 amino acids. Germline lookup yields CDR1 DFQATT and CDR2 SNEGSKA (reference sequence). In nucleotides, the CDR3 is TGCAGTGCCGTATCTAGCGGGAGGGCCTTTGAGCAGTTCTTC. Its translation: CSAVSSGRAFEQFF.

In this sample, this clonotype turned up many times. The chain carries TRBV4-3 and TRBJ1-5; no firm D call. With 1 base removed from V and 0 bases from J, the gap between germline ends came to 10 bases. Germline CDR1 reads LGHNA; CDR2 reads YSLEER. CDR3 length equals 16 residues. CDR3 sequence (DNA): TGCGCCAGCAGCCAAGGACTGGCATATAGCAATCAGCCCCAGCATTTT. Protein: CASSQGLAYSNQPQHF.

This clonotype has at least ten counts. The rearrangement links TRBV7-9 to TRBJ2-7, with 12 bases fitting TRBD2. This CDR3 is 15 amino acids long. Germline V gene lookup returns CDR1 SEHNR and CDR2 FQNEAQ (reference sequence). Unmatched junction bases numbered 4, after V lost 4 bases and J lost 3 bases. Here the CDR3 DNA reads TGTGCCAGCAGCTCCTCGGGACTAGCGGGCTACGAGCAGTACTTC. Protein: CASSSSGLAGYEQYF. Together with reference TRBV7-9 and TRBJ2-7, the CDR3 gives the full variable domain: DTGVSQNPRHKITKRGQNVTFRCDPISEHNRLYWYRQTLGQGPEFLTYFQNEAQLEKSRLLSDRFSAERPKGSFSTLEIQRTEQGDSAMYLCASSSSGLAGYEQYFGPGTRLTVT.

Concerning this clonotype: The junction departs from the called germline gene at one end, perhaps through a read error. The chain employs TRBV7-9 and TRBJ2-2; D unresolved. The germline V gene encodes CDR1 SEHNR and CDR2 FQNEAQ (reference sequence). The CDR3 length is 15 residues. The CDR3 nucleotides read TGTGCCTGCAGCCTAGTGGCGGCTGGAAGCGGGGAGCTGTTTTTT. Translation gives CACSLVAAGSGELFF.

This clonotype was detected once. The chain uses TRBV10-3 and TRBJ1-5; D is unclear. Trimming stripped 10 bases from V and 0 bases from J, with 10 bases between. This CDR3 is 13 amino acids long. Germline lookup yields CDR1 ENHRY and CDR2 SYGVKD. The CDR3 protein is CATKLYSNQPQHF. The CDR3 DNA reads TGTGCCACCAAGCTTTATAGCAATCAGCCCCAGCATTTT.

This clonotype was seen repeatedly, ten times or more. The V gene is TRBV7-3, the J gene TRBJ1-3, with D perhaps matching TRBD1 (5 bases). Between the trimmed V and J ends, which lost 6 bases and 2 bases, there was a span of 5 bases. The germline CDR1 and CDR2 sequences are SGHTA and FQGTGA. The CDR3 contains 12 residues. The CDR3 coding sequence is TGTGCCAGCAGGGGGGCTGGAAACACCATATATTTT. Protein product: CASRGAGNTIYF.

Ten or more counts support this clonotype. The J gene is TRBJ1-5, the V gene TRBV20-1; D gene unclear. This CDR3 region has 14 residues. Germline CDR1 DFQATT, CDR2 SNEGSKA (reference sequence). The V end was cut by 0 bases, the J end by 0 bases, with 6 bases between. CDR3 in amino acids: CSAREPNSNQPQHF. CDR3 nucleotide sequence: TGCAGTGCTAGAGAGCCCAATAGCAATCAGCCCCAGCATTTT.

The rearrangement joins TRBV20-1 to TRBJ1-6, with D maybe TRBD1 (6 bases). The CDR3 runs 13 residues. Germline V gene data show CDR1 as DFQATT and CDR2 as SNEGSKA (reference sequence). V was shortened by 7 bases and J by 13 bases, with 20 bases between the two germline ends. The CDR3 nucleotides are TGCAGTGTACCCCGGCGGGACAATATTCCCCTCCACTTT. Protein: CSVPRRDNIPLHF.

In this sample, this clonotype turned up many times. The chain uses TRBV20-1 and TRBJ2-2; D gene uncertain. CDR3 length: 12 amino acids. Germline CDR1 DFQATT, CDR2 SNEGSKA (reference sequence). With 2 bases removed from V and 5 bases from J, the gap between germline ends came to 6 bases. CDR3 nucleotides: TGCAGTGCTAGATCGGATACCGGGGAGCTGTTTTTT. Residues: CSARSDTGELFF.

On this clonotype itself: This sequence may be a read error, since a much larger clone differs from it by one base. This chain links TRBV20-1 with TRBJ2-5; 9 nucleotides line up with TRBD2. CDR1 and CDR2 from the germline V gene are DFQATT and SNEGSKA (reference sequence). The CDR3 length is 17 residues. CDR3 amino acids: CRARDPWTSAASETQYF. DNA of the CDR3: TGCAGAGCTAGAGATCCCTGGACTAGCGCGGCCTCGGAGACCCAGTACTTC.